A selection of T cell receptor beta chains follows, all from one sample in a study of response to subunit inactivated influenza vaccine. TCRdb independently ran MiXCR on the RT-PCR reads; one entry per CDR3 protein. The sample has roughly 700,000 distinct CDR3 sequences; about a sixth are singletons. The sequencing used PBMCs from blood, collected approximately 13 days after vaccination. Every receptor here comes from a middle-aged man who received an inactivated influenza vaccine. Each CDR3 is given with its conserved first and last residue. A D gene is named only where the DNA matches it firmly. Clone size is given for some rows only: seen once, a few or many times, or a class if the clone is expanded.

cdr3_nt cdr3_aa v_call clone_size j_call d_call cdr3_length
TGTGCCAGCATGAGCGGCGGATTTACTAGGAGCACCGGGGAGCTGTTTTTT CASMSGGFTRSTGELFF TRBV6-1 few TRBJ2-2 NA 17
TGCGCCAGCAGCTTGGAAGGACAGGGCGAGGATGAAGCTTTCTTT CASSLEGQGEDEAFF TRBV5-1 many TRBJ1-1 TRBD1 15
TGTGCCATCAGTGGGACTCGCCAAGAGACCCAGTACTTC CAISGTRQETQYF TRBV10-3 NA TRBJ2-5 NA 13
TGTGCCAGCAGTGTTCTACAGGGAGAGGGTGAAAAACTGTTTTTT CASSVLQGEGEKLFF TRBV7-9 NA TRBJ1-4 NA 15
TGTGCCAGCAGGGAAATAACAGGCTATAGCAATCAGCCCCAGCATTTT CASREITGYSNQPQHF TRBV28 few TRBJ1-5 NA 16
TGTGCCAGCAGCTTAATCTCACCGGGACTAGCGGGGTACGAGCAGTACTTC CASSLISPGLAGYEQYF TRBV7-9 NA TRBJ2-7 TRBD2 17
TGTGCCAGCAGTTTAAGTGGACAAGCGAACACCGGGGAGCTGTTTTTT CASSLSGQANTGELFF TRBV28 many TRBJ2-2 NA 16
TGTGCCAGCGCTGACCCCAATCAGCCCCAGCATTTT CASADPNQPQHF TRBV7-2 few TRBJ1-5 NA 12
TGTGCCAGCGGCTACACAGGAGTTAGCAATCAGCCCCAGCATTTT CASGYTGVSNQPQHF TRBV27 few TRBJ1-5 NA 15
TGTGCCAGCAGTTTACGGGGGGGCTCCGGGGAGCTGTTTTTT CASSLRGGSGELFF TRBV12-3/TRBV12-4 NA TRBJ2-2 TRBD2 14
TGTGCCAGCAGTCCGGTCCGGGACAGATCCTATAGCAATCAGCCCCAGCATTTT CASSPVRDRSYSNQPQHF TRBV6-2/TRBV6-3 few TRBJ1-5 TRBD1 18
TGTGCCAGCAGTCCCCTTTCCAGGGTGACCGGGGAGCTGTTTTTT CASSPLSRVTGELFF TRBV28 NA TRBJ2-2 NA 15
TGCGCCAGCAGCTTGGAGAGGGAGGAAGAGACCCAGTACTTC CASSLEREEETQYF TRBV5-1 few TRBJ2-5 NA 14
TGCAGCGTGGGGCAGGGGATGCGGTACGAGCAGTACTTC CSVGQGMRYEQYF TRBV29-1 NA TRBJ2-7 NA 13
TGTGCCAACCCGCCGAGGGGACTAGCGGGAGGGTCCTCCTACGAGCAGTACTTC CANPPRGLAGGSSYEQYF TRBV21-1 NA TRBJ2-7 NA 18
TGTGCCACCAGTGACCCCTTGAGGACCGGAGAGACCCAGTACTTC CATSDPLRTGETQYF TRBV24-1 few TRBJ2-5 NA 15
TGCGCCAGCAGCTTGGGGGTCGGCTCAACTAATGAAAAACTGTTTTTT CASSLGVGSTNEKLFF TRBV5-1 few TRBJ1-4 NA 16
TGTGCCAGCAGTTACACGACAGGGACCGGGGAGCTGTTTTTT CASSYTTGTGELFF TRBV6-5 few TRBJ2-2 TRBD1 14
TGCGCCAGCAGCTCGAACCGGGACAGCGGGACCGGGGAGCTGTTTTTT CASSSNRDSGTGELFF TRBV5-1 NA TRBJ2-2 NA 16
TGCGCCAGCAGCCAAGCGTGGGGGCCCCAAGAGACCCAGTACTTC CASSQAWGPQETQYF TRBV4-3 few TRBJ2-5 NA 15
TGCAGCAAGAGGACAGGGGGCCGGTCAGATACGCAGTATTTT CSKRTGGRSDTQYF TRBV29-1 NA TRBJ2-3 TRBD1 14
TGCAGTGCTAATCGACAGGGAGGGTTCAATGAGCAGTTCTTC CSANRQGGFNEQFF TRBV20-1 few TRBJ2-1 NA 14
TGTGCCATCAGTGAGGGGCAGAACGGCATTCAGTACTTC CAISEGQNGIQYF TRBV10-3 few TRBJ2-4 NA 13
TGTGCCAGCAGCCAAGGGCTAGCTTCAGATACGCAGTATTTT CASSQGLASDTQYF TRBV3-1 few TRBJ2-3 NA 14
TGCGCCAGCAGCCAAGATTGGGGGCGCGTCGAGACCCAGTACTTC CASSQDWGRVETQYF TRBV4-3 NA TRBJ2-5 NA 15
TGTGCCAGCAGTTTTGGTCCCCAACCTCAAGAGACCCAGTACTTC CASSFGPQPQETQYF TRBV12-3/TRBV12-4 few TRBJ2-5 NA 15
TGCAGTGGACAGGGCCGCTACAATGAGCAGTTCTTC CSGQGRYNEQFF TRBV20-1 few TRBJ2-1 TRBD1 12
TGTGCTAGTGGTTTGGCCAACACAGATACGCAGTATTTT CASGLANTDTQYF TRBV12-5 NA TRBJ2-3 NA 13
TGTGCCAGCAGTTCTAGTAAGAGGGGCACAGATACGCAGTATTTT CASSSSKRGTDTQYF TRBV25-1 NA TRBJ2-3 NA 15
TGTGCCAGCAGGGGACAGGCTGACGGGGAGCTGTTTTTT CASRGQADGELFF TRBV9 NA TRBJ2-2 TRBD1 13
TGTGCCAGCAGCTTAAACGCCAGGGGGGGCACAGATACGCAGTATTTT CASSLNARGGTDTQYF TRBV7-3 NA TRBJ2-3 NA 16
TGTGCCAGCAGTTTACAAACCAGGGGTCATGGCTACACCTTC CASSLQTRGHGYTF TRBV12-3/TRBV12-4 NA TRBJ1-2 NA 14
TGCGCCAGCAGCCAAGAAAGAAGGGGTTGGGGCAAAGAGACCCAGTACTTC CASSQERRGWGKETQYF TRBV4-1 NA TRBJ2-5 NA 17
TGTGCCAGCGAGGACGGCTACGAGCAGTACTTC CASEDGYEQYF TRBV6-2/TRBV6-3 few TRBJ2-7 NA 11
TGCGCCAGCAGCTCAAGGACTAGCGGGAGCGCAGATACGCAGTATTTT CASSSRTSGSADTQYF TRBV5-1 NA TRBJ2-3 TRBD2 16
TGCAGTGCTAGCCGATGGGGCGGGGAGCTGTTTTTT CSASRWGGELFF TRBV20-1 few TRBJ2-2 NA 12
TGCAGCGTTGACGGCAGCTCCCTAGCGGGAGCTAGCACAGATACGCAGTATTTT CSVDGSSLAGASTDTQYF TRBV29-1 few TRBJ2-3 TRBD2 18
TGCGCCAGCAGCTTTTACTCGGGACAGGGGAGTGGTACGCAGTATTTT CASSFYSGQGSGTQYF TRBV5-1 NA TRBJ2-3 TRBD1 16
TGTGCCAGCAGTGGTGAGGTCGGGGTTGTGAACACCGGGGAGCTGTTTTTT CASSGEVGVVNTGELFF TRBV11-2 many TRBJ2-2 NA 17
TGTGCCAGCAGCCAAAGCGGGACGCCCTCCAACCATGAGCAGTTCTTC CASSQSGTPSNHEQFF TRBV11-2 NA TRBJ2-1 TRBD2 16
TGTGCCAGCAGCCAAGGGGCCATTCAGCCCCAGCATTTT CASSQGAIQPQHF TRBV3-1 few TRBJ1-5 NA 13
TGTGCCAGCAGCTTGAAGACTTCCGGAAACACCATATATTTT CASSLKTSGNTIYF TRBV5-5 NA TRBJ1-3 NA 14
TGTGCCAGCAGCTTAAGGGGACAGGGTAGAACCGGGGAGCTGTTTTTT CASSLRGQGRTGELFF TRBV7-2 many TRBJ2-2 TRBD1 16
TGTGCCAGCAGAAAAGAGGATACTGAAGCTTTCTTT CASRKEDTEAFF TRBV7-9 NA TRBJ1-1 NA 12
TGTGCCAGCACCCAGTTTATCAGGGAGGACTTCCAGGAGACCCAGTACTTC CASTQFIREDFQETQYF TRBV28 NA TRBJ2-5 NA 17
TGTGCCATCAGTTTACAGGGGACGGGCACAGATACGCAGTATTTT CAISLQGTGTDTQYF TRBV10-3 NA TRBJ2-3 TRBD1 15
TGCAGCGTTGATTCGGGGGCAGGCTATGGCTACACCTTC CSVDSGAGYGYTF TRBV29-1 few TRBJ1-2 NA 13
TGTGCCAGTAGTACTCTATCGGGACAGGGAGACTACGAGCAGTACTTC CASSTLSGQGDYEQYF TRBV19 NA TRBJ2-7 TRBD1 16
TGCAGCGTTGCTGATCGGGAGAAAACCCTTCTCTTTTCCAAAAACATTCAGTACTTC CSVADREKTLLFSKNIQYF TRBV29-1 few TRBJ2-4 NA 19